The following is a T cell receptor beta chain sequence with its context. The data are from a study of blood T cell repertoires in COVID-19. Assay: immunoSEQ multiplex PCR; the TCRdb copy retains only in-frame clones and omits some. The repertoire holds just over 150,000 clones, 80% seen once, with roughly 0.58% in the top ten. Material: peripheral blood. The TCR sequence derives from a man aged 55 to 70 with acute or convalescent COVID-19.

CDR3: CASSPGGNPPLHF. In DNA, the CDR3 is TGTGCCAGCAGTCCCGGAGGGAATCCACCCCTCCACTTT. V gene TRBV28 combines with J gene TRBJ1-6; D is unclear. Germline V gene lookup returns CDR1 MDHEN and CDR2 SYDVKM. V was clipped by 5 bases and J by 11 bases, with 13 bases between them. This CDR3 is 13 amino acids long. The whole variable domain, remainder taken from reference TRBV28 and TRBJ1-6, is DVKVTQSSRYLVKRTGEKVFLECVQDMDHENMFWYRQDPGLGLRLIYFSYDVKMKEKGDIPEGYSVSREKKERFSLILESASTNQTSMYLCASSPGGNPPLHFGNGTRLTVT.